A single TCR beta chain is shown here with its context. Germline V CDR1 and CDR2: PRHDT, FYEKMQ (reference sequence). The CDR3 length is 14 residues. V was cut by 7 bases and J by 4 bases, with 17 bases left in between. TCR beta chains were sequenced at survey level with immunoSEQ. TCRdb's table, derived via immunoSEQ multiplex PCR, lists solely in-frame clones and lacks some. The sample yields 68,000 or so clones, just over 90% seen once. V and J are TRBV13 and TRBJ2-7; D gene unclear. The sequence came from a man between 35 and 55 years old with rheumatoid arthritis. Sample: PBMCs. DNA of the CDR3: TGTGCCAGCACCCGGGCAGACTTGGATTACGAGCAGTACTTC. Amino acid sequence: CASTRADLDYEQYF.